The present T cell receptor beta chain was sequenced within a study of cytomegalovirus exposure and HLA in healthy donors. Whole-study findings and limits: Researchers reportedly found TCR beta sequences accurately predicted most subjects' HLA-A and HLA-B alleles. An analysis done earlier found most TCR beta V segments productive about 87% or about 30% of the time. TCR beta V- and J-gene trimming, according to a later analysis, was linked to a missense DCLRE1C variant. Indistinguishable V segments, including TRBV6-2 and TRBV6-3, were excluded.

This clone showed up just a few times. The antigen remains unidentified. J was trimmed by 4 bases and V by 4 bases; bases with no gene match: 7. The germline V gene has CDR1 WNHNN and CDR2 SYGVQD (reference sequence). The CDR3 is made up of 14 amino acids. PCR amplification relied on 60 Vbeta primers (plus 13 Jbeta primers). The repertoire was sequenced with immunoSEQ multiplex PCR; TCRdb's copy has only in-frame clones and lacks some. The sample lists 110,000 or so clones; 60% to 80% were seen once. This chain uses TRBV10-1 with TRBJ2-7, with TRBD1 identical over 7 bases. The clonotype originates from a man younger than 35 in good health and CMV-seropositive. The sample consisted of PBMCs. The CDR3 sequence is CASSVKQGTYEQYV. The CDR3 nucleotides read TGCGCCAGCAGTGTTAAACAGGGGACGTACGAGCAGTACGTC.